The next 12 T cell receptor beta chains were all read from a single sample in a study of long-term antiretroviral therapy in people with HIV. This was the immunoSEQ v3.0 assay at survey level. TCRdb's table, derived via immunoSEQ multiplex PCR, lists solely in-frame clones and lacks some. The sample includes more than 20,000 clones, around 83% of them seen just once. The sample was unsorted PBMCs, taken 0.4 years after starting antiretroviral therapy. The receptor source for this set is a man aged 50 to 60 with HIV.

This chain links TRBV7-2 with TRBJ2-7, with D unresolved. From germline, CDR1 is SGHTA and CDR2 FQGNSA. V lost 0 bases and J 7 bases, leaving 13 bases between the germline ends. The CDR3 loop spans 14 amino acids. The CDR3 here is CASSLAAGGREQYF. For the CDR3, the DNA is TGTGCCAGCAGCTTAGCGGCTGGCGGAAGGGAGCAGTACTTC.

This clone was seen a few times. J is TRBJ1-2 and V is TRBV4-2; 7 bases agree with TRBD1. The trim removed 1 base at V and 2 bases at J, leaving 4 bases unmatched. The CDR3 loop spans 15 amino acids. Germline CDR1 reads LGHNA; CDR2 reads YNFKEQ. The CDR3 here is CASSQVGTENYGYTF. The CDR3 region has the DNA TGTGCCAGCAGCCAAGTAGGGACAGAGAACTATGGCTACACCTTC.

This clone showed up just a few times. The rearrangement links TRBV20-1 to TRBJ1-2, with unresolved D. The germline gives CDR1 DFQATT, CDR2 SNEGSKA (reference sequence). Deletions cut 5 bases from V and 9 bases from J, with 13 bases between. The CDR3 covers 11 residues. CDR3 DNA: TGCAGTGCTTCAACACCCAGGAGCTACACCTTC. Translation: CSASTPRSYTF.

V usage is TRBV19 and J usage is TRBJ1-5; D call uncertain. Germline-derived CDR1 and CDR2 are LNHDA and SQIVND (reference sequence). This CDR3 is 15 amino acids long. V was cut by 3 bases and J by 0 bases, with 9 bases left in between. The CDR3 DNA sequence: TGTGCCAGTAGTATGCGTCCGATTAGCAATCAGCCCCAGCATTTT. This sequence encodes CASSMRPISNQPQHF.

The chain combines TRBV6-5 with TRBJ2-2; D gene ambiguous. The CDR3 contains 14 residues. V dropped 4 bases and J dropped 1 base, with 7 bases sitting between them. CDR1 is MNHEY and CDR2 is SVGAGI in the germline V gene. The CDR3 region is CASSSIKNTGELFF. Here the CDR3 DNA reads TGTGCCAGCAGTTCTATCAAGAACACCGGGGAGCTGTTTTTT.

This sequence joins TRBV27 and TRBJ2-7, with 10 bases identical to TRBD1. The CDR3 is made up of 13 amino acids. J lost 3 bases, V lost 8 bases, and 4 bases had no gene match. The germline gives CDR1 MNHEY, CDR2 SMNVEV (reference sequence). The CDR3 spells CASGDRGFYEQYF. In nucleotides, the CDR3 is TGTGCCAGCGGGGACAGGGGCTTCTACGAGCAGTACTTC.

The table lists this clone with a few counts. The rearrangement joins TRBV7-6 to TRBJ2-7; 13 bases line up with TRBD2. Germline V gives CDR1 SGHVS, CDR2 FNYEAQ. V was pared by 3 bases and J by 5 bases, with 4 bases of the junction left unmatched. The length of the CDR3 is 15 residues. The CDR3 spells CASSFTSGGADEQYF. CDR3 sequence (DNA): TGTGCCAGCAGCTTCACTAGCGGGGGGGCTGACGAGCAGTACTTC.

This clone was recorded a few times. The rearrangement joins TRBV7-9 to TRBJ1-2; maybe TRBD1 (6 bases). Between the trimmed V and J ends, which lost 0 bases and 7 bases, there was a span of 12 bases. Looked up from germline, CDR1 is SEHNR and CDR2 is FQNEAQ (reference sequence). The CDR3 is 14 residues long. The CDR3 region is CASSLALTGAGYTF. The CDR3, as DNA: TGTGCCAGCAGCTTAGCGCTGACGGGGGCTGGCTACACCTTC.

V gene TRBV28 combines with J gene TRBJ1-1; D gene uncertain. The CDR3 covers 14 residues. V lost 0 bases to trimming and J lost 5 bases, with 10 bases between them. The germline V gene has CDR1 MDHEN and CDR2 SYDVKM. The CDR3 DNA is TGTGCCAGCAGTTTATGGGGCATGGGGACTGAAGCTTTCTTT. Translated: CASSLWGMGTEAFF.

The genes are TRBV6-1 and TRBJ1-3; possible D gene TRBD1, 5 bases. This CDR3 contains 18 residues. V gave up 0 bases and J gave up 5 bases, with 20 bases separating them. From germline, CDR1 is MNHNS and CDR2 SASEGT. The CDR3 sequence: CASSEAPGGARRRNTIYF. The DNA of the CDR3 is TGTGCCAGCAGTGAAGCACCTGGGGGTGCCAGGCGGAGAAACACCATATATTTT.

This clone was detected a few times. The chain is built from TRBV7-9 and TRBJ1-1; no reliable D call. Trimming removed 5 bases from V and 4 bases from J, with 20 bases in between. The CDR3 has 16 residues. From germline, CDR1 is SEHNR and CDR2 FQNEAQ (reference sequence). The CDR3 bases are TGTGCCAGCAGCGACCGTGTGGGGATAGAGGTCACTGAAGCTTTCTTT. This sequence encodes CASSDRVGIEVTEAFF. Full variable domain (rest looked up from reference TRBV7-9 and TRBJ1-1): DTGVSQNPRHKITKRGQNVTFRCDPISEHNRLYWYRQTLGQGPEFLTYFQNEAQLEKSRLLSDRFSAERPKGSFSTLEIQRTEQGDSAMYLCASSDRVGIEVTEAFFGQGTRLTVV.

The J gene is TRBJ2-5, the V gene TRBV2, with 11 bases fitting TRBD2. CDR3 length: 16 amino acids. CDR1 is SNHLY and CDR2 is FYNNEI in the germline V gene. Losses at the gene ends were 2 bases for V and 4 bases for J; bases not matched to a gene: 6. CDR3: CASSEIAGGPGETQYF. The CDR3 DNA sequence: TGTGCCAGCAGTGAAATAGCGGGGGGGCCAGGAGAGACCCAGTACTTC. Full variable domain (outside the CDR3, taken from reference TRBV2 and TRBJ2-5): EPEVTQTPSHQVTQMGQEVILRCVPISNHLYFYWYRQILGQKVEFLVSFYNNEISEKSEIFDDQFSVERPDGSNFTLKIRSTKLEDSAMYFCASSEIAGGPGETQYFGPGTRLLVL.